The rows below give T cell receptor beta chains drawn from one sample of a study of response to subunit inactivated influenza vaccine. One entry per CDR3 protein, called by TCRdb with MiXCR from the RT-PCR reads. The table records about 480,000 distinct CDR3 sequences, roughly 9.8% of them present only once. This specimen was PBMCs from blood, taken about 6 weeks after vaccination. The receptor set was obtained from a man between 45 and 60 years old who received an inactivated influenza vaccine. The CDR3 runs from the conserved cysteine through the conserved F or W. Each record gives: V gene, CDR3 protein.

V: TRBV4-3; CDR3: CASSQGGGEAFF
V: TRBV7-2; CDR3: CASSQTGTGAYGYTF
V: TRBV4-2; CDR3: CASSQGYSDTYEQYF
V: TRBV11-2; CDR3: CASSLGRGQANEAFF
V: TRBV5-1; CDR3: CAISSPAGVVPDTQYF
V: TRBV29-1; CDR3: CSVDRVNEQFF
V: TRBV24-1; CDR3: CATSAAGTSQETQYF
V: TRBV4-3; CDR3: CASSQVSRGRGYTF
V: TRBV12-3/TRBV12-4; CDR3: CASSLWEGNYGYTF
V: TRBV4-3; CDR3: CASSQVFGREGSYEQYF
V: TRBV4-3; CDR3: CASSREVGTTSSDIQYF
V: TRBV20-1; CDR3: CSAITGTTYNEQFF
V: TRBV2; CDR3: CASSVLAGQETQYF
V: TRBV2; CDR3: CASSVVDDYNEQFF
V: TRBV6-2/TRBV6-3; CDR3: CASTGLAGAKVGDTQYF
V: TRBV3-1; CDR3: CASSQEGGNREKLFF
V: TRBV29-1; CDR3: CSKTSGSKNEQFF
V: TRBV10-3; CDR3: CAISTRQGGKNIQYF
V: TRBV20-1; CDR3: CCAREGTSGRWADTQYF
V: TRBV20-1; CDR3: CSADVGLAGYNEQFF
V: TRBV5-1; CDR3: CASSLGPGSSYEQYF
V: TRBV7-8; CDR3: CASSLAMDRRRTDTQYF